These 14 T cell receptor beta chains originate from one sample sequenced in a study of T cells in Graves' hyperthyroidism and ophthalmopathy. Amplified TCR beta CDR3 regions derived from RNA transcripts. The primer set for the first-round RT-PCR of the TCR CDR3 was HTBI. Using its own MiXCR run on the multiplex PCR reads, TCRdb lists one record per CDR3 protein. The table lists 250,000 to 300,000 distinct CDR3 sequences, roughly 15% of them singletons, with almost 8% in the top ten. What was sequenced was blood. The receptors shown here come from a woman in her thirties with Graves' hyperthyroidism that later progressed to Graves' ophthalmopathy.

This clonotype has at least ten counts. V is TRBV29-1 and J is TRBJ1-4, with D maybe TRBD1 (5 bases). The germline gives CDR1 SQVTM, CDR2 ANQGSEA. Trimming cost V 7 bases and J 8 bases, with 14 bases left between them. CDR3 length: 12 residues. The CDR3 is CSAKFGGEKLFF. In DNA, the CDR3 is TGCAGCGCCAAATTCGGGGGGGAAAAACTGTTTTTT.

This clonotype was detected ten times or more. The chain couples TRBV6-2 or TRBV6-3 to TRBJ2-7; D gene uncertain. The CDR3 is 14 amino acids. From germline, CDR1 is MNHEY and CDR2 SVGEGT. V was shortened by 4 bases and J by 4 bases, with 14 bases between the two germline ends. CDR3 sequence reads: CASSWNLHPYEQYF. CDR3 bases: TGTGCCAGCAGTTGGAACCTACACCCTTACGAGCAGTACTTC.

This clonotype has ten or more counts. The CDR3 DNA sequence: TGTGCCAGCAGTTGGACCGGGACAAGAGCCTACGAGCAGTACTTC. Its translation: CASSWTGTRAYEQYF. This sequence joins TRBV5-5 and TRBJ2-7; TRBD1 might be the D (6 bases). The CDR3 contains 15 residues. The V end was cut by 5 bases, the J end by 2 bases, with 17 bases between. Germline CDR1 SGHKS, CDR2 YYEKEE (reference sequence).

Remarks on this clonotype: This could be a read error, since a much larger clone is one nucleotide away. The chain is built from TRBV30 and TRBJ1-1; 7 positions agree with TRBD1. CDR1 GTSNPN and CDR2 SVGIG come from the germline V gene (reference sequence). V was clipped by 4 bases and J by 5 bases; unmatched bases: 7. The CDR3 length is 13 residues. The CDR3 coding sequence is TGTGCCTGGAACACGGCAGGGGGGACTGAAGCTTTCTTT. Protein sequence: CAWNTAGGTEAFF.

This clonotype was seen ten or more times. The rearrangement joins TRBV20-1 to TRBJ1-5, with TRBD1 identical over 8 bases. The germline CDR1 and CDR2 sequences are DFQATT and SNEGSKA (reference sequence). Trimming took 4 bases from V and 5 from J; bases not matched to a gene: 7. This CDR3 comprises 14 residues. In DNA, the CDR3 is TGCAGTGCTACTTTGGGACAGGATGATCAGCCCCAGCATTTT. It translates to CSATLGQDDQPQHF.

This clonotype was recorded at least ten times. The genes are TRBV4-2 and TRBJ2-5, with D unresolved. The V gene lost 0 bases and the J gene lost 4 bases, with 12 bases spanning the gap. From germline, CDR1 is LGHNA and CDR2 YNFKEQ. The CDR3 length is 15 residues. The CDR3: CASSQDGRLLETQYF. In DNA, the CDR3 is TGTGCCAGCAGCCAAGACGGTCGATTATTAGAGACCCAGTACTTC.

This clonotype occurred many times. V gene TRBV5-1 combines with J gene TRBJ2-3; 10 bases line up with TRBD2. The J segment lost 2 bases and the V segment lost 4 bases, leaving 4 bases of the junction unmatched. Germline V lookup: CDR1 SGHRS, CDR2 YFSETQ. There are 15 residues in the CDR3. CDR3: CASSPGTSVTDTQYF. CDR3 DNA sequence: TGCGCCAGCAGCCCAGGGACTAGCGTCACAGATACGCAGTATTTT.

This clonotype occurred many times. The junction shows a germline mismatch at one end, possibly a read error. V gene TRBV6-1 combines with J gene TRBJ1-5; D not certain. Germline V CDR1 and CDR2: MNHNS, SASEGT. The CDR3 runs to 14 residues. CDR3 protein: CASSEWPQNRPQHF. As DNA, the CDR3 is TGTGCCAGCAGTGAATGGCCGCAGAATCGGCCCCAGCATTTT.

This clonotype was recorded at least ten times. The chain uses TRBV9 and TRBJ1-5; no clear D gene. Trimming stripped 8 bases from V and 0 bases from J, with 12 bases between. CDR3 size: 14 residues. Germline CDR1 and CDR2: SGDLS and YYNGEE. CDR3 bases: TGTGCCAGTAGCCCCGCAGATAGCAATCAGCCCCAGCATTTT. Encoded protein: CASSPADSNQPQHF.

This clonotype was seen many times. The V and J genes are TRBV6-1 and TRBJ1-1; weak D call: TRBD1 (5 bases). Germline V lookup: CDR1 MNHNS, CDR2 SASEGT. The CDR3 runs to 15 residues. V gave up 5 bases and J gave up 1 base, with 14 bases separating them. The CDR3 DNA is TGTGCCAGCAGTCAGGCGGGACGCTCGAACACTGAAGCTTTCTTT. It translates to CASSQAGRSNTEAFF.

This clonotype appeared many times. The V gene is TRBV28, the J gene TRBJ2-1, with TRBD1 identical over 9 bases. Germline V lookup: CDR1 MDHEN, CDR2 SYDVKM. The CDR3 covers 15 residues. V trimming: 4 bases; J trimming: 6 bases; junction bases outside the gene matches: 7. The CDR3 protein is CASSYRQGGGNEQFF. The CDR3, as DNA: TGTGCCAGCAGTTACAGACAGGGGGGCGGCAATGAGCAGTTCTTC.

This clonotype was picked up one time. The V call is TRBV4-2, the J call TRBJ1-2; no clear D. Germline CDR1 LGHNA, CDR2 YNFKEQ. CDR3 length: 13 amino acids. V lost 0 bases, J lost 5 bases, and 7 bases lay in between. This CDR3 reads CASSQEGLYGYTF. The CDR3 coding sequence is TGTGCCAGCAGCCAAGAGGGCCTTTATGGCTACACCTTC.

This clonotype was counted many times. This sequence joins TRBV7-2 and TRBJ1-5; a weak D match, TRBD1 (6 bases). Trimming cost V 3 bases and J 4 bases, with 10 bases left between them. This CDR3 is 14 amino acids long. From germline, CDR1 is SGHTA and CDR2 FQGNSA. For the CDR3, the DNA is TGTGCCAGCAGCTTCCAGGACAGTAATCAGCCCCAGCATTTT. It encodes CASSFQDSNQPQHF.

This clonotype turned up a few times. The chain has TRBV6-1 and TRBJ1-5; 7 nucleotides agree with TRBD1. Germline V gene data show CDR1 as MNHNS and CDR2 as SASEGT. The CDR3 sequence is 16 residues long. Trimming at V came to 3 bases and at J to 3 bases, leaving 8 bases not matched to a gene. CDR3 DNA: TGTGCCAGCAGTGAGCGATCCGGGACAGTCAATCAGCCCCAGCATTTT. Translation: CASSERSGTVNQPQHF.